A selection of T cell receptor beta chains follows, all from one sample in a study of blood T cells in healthy people across ages. TCRdb called the 5' RACE reads again in MiXCR, with one record for every CDR3 protein. The repertoire has about 690,000 distinct CDR3 sequences, around 43% of them found once; the top ten carry 25% to 35%. Material for sequencing was blood. The receptors stem from a man older than 75 in good health. Both conserved end residues are part of each CDR3. The D gene is left open where the match is weak. Size is omitted from some rows. Given values are once, few, many or a class for expanded clones.

j_call clone_size d_call v_call cdr3_aa cdr3_nt
TRBJ2-7 NA NA TRBV6-2/TRBV6-3 CASINTGQLYYEQYF TGTGCCAGCATCAATACCGGACAGCTATACTACGAGCAGTACTTC
TRBJ2-5 many NA TRBV29-1 CSVQGSGETQYF TGCAGCGTGCAGGGGTCAGGAGAGACCCAGTACTTC
TRBJ2-7 few NA TRBV28 CASRKGGQIYEQYF TGTGCCAGCAGGAAGGGGGGACAGATCTACGAGCAGTACTTC
TRBJ2-5 NA TRBD2 TRBV7-9 CASGTNQETQYF TGTGCCAGCGGGACTAATCAAGAGACCCAGTACTTC
TRBJ2-1 many TRBD2 TRBV27 CASSLISGRAVNEQFF TGTGCCAGCAGCTTAATTAGCGGGAGGGCCGTTAATGAGCAGTTCTTC
TRBJ2-1 NA NA TRBV28 CASSLPSSYNEQFF TGTGCCAGCAGTTTACCGAGCTCCTACAATGAGCAGTTCTTC
TRBJ1-1 few NA TRBV28 CASFRGGSNTEAFF TGTGCCAGCTTCCGAGGGGGATCGAACACTGAAGCTTTCTTT
TRBJ1-6 few TRBD1 TRBV6-1 CASSETWDRSPLHF TGTGCCAGCAGTGAAACTTGGGACAGGTCACCCCTCCACTTT
TRBJ2-2 NA TRBD1 TRBV4-1 CASSHPGGTGELFF TGCGCCAGCAGCCACCCAGGGGGTACCGGGGAGCTGTTTTTT
TRBJ2-7 NA TRBD2 TRBV4-2 CASSLGTSGGDEQYF TGTGCCAGCAGCCTTGGGACTAGCGGGGGGGACGAGCAGTACTTC
TRBJ2-1 many NA TRBV6-2/TRBV6-3 CASSDRNEQFF TGTGCCAGCAGCGACCGCAATGAGCAGTTCTTC
TRBJ2-6 few NA TRBV5-4 CASSLVRAGGANVLTF TGTGCCAGCAGCTTGGTTCGGGCGGGTGGGGCCAACGTCCTGACTTTC
TRBJ1-2 few NA TRBV3-1 CASSQDWGYTF TGTGCCAGCAGCCAAGATTGGGGCTACACCTTC
TRBJ2-3 few TRBD2 TRBV5-1 CASSSWLAVQGDTQYF TGCGCCAGCAGCTCCTGGCTAGCGGTTCAGGGAGATACGCAGTATTTT
TRBJ1-1 NA NA TRBV28 CASSSSPIGTEAFF TGTGCCAGCAGTTCGAGCCCCATTGGCACTGAAGCTTTCTTT
TRBJ2-3 NA NA TRBV9 CASSVGNLRTDTQYF TGTGCCAGCAGCGTTGGAAACTTACGCACAGATACGCAGTATTTT
TRBJ2-7 many TRBD1 TRBV5-8 CASSRTGDTYEQYF TGTGCCAGCAGCCGGACAGGCGATACCTACGAGCAGTACTTC
TRBJ2-7 NA TRBD1 TRBV7-2 CASSQQGALGEQYF TGTGCCAGCAGCCAACAGGGGGCCCTCGGGGAGCAGTACTTC
TRBJ2-6 many NA TRBV29-1 CSVYSSYSGANVLTF TGCAGCGTTTACTCATCCTACTCTGGGGCCAACGTCCTGACTTTC
TRBJ1-1 NA NA TRBV4-3 CASSQVQGGTEAFF TGCGCCAGCAGCCAAGTACAGGGAGGGACTGAAGCTTTCTTT
TRBJ2-7 NA NA TRBV27 CASRENYEQYF TGTGCCAGCAGGGAAAACTACGAGCAGTACTTC
TRBJ2-1 few TRBD2 TRBV14 CASSPGLVNEQFF TGTGCCAGCAGCCCGGGACTAGTCAATGAGCAGTTCTTC
TRBJ1-6 few NA TRBV25-1 CASSEVGANSPLHF TGTGCCAGCAGTGAAGTGGGGGCTAATTCACCCCTCCACTTT
TRBJ1-1 NA NA TRBV6-6 CASTLGRASRNTEAFF TGTGCCAGCACCTTAGGCAGGGCCTCTAGGAACACTGAAGCTTTCTTT
TRBJ2-7 NA NA TRBV24-1 CATSGSGGSYGQYF TGTGCCACCAGTGGCTCAGGGGGGTCCTACGGGCAGTACTTC
TRBJ2-7 NA TRBD1 TRBV2 CASSEGFLDRSSYEQYF TGTGCCAGCAGTGAAGGATTTTTGGACAGGAGCTCCTACGAGCAGTACTTC
TRBJ1-5 few TRBD1 TRBV20-1 CSARLQGALANQPQHF TGCAGTGCGCGGCTACAGGGGGCGTTAGCAAATCAGCCCCAGCATTTT
TRBJ2-5 NA NA TRBV6-2/TRBV6-3 CAGNQGGTDRNEQYF TGTGCCGGCAACCAAGGGGGGACAGATCGGAATGAGCAGTACTTC
TRBJ2-6 NA TRBD1 TRBV28 CASSLSYGRGQGTSGANVLTF TGTGCCAGCAGTTTGAGCTATGGTCGGGGACAGGGGACCTCTGGGGCCAACGTCCTGACTTTC
TRBJ2-3 NA NA TRBV28 CASRFVAPTDTQYF TGTGCCAGCAGATTTGTGGCCCCCACAGATACGCAGTATTTT
TRBJ1-6 NA NA TRBV10-2 CASREEGRNNSPLHF TGCGCCAGCAGAGAAGAAGGCAGAAATAATTCACCCCTCCACTTT
TRBJ2-7 few TRBD2 TRBV10-3 CAISRGRAPSSYEQYF TGTGCCATCAGTCGCGGGAGGGCCCCGAGTTCCTACGAGCAGTACTTC
TRBJ2-4 NA TRBD1 TRBV6-2/TRBV6-3 CTSSLGPGQPAKNIQYF TGTACCAGCAGTCTAGGCCCGGGACAGCCAGCCAAAAACATTCAGTACTTC
TRBJ2-3 many NA TRBV13 CASSPRQTSTDTQYF TGTGCCAGCAGCCCCCGACAGACCAGCACAGATACGCAGTATTTT
TRBJ1-5 few TRBD1 TRBV28 CASSSLDRGGQPQHF TGTGCCAGCAGCTCCCTCGACAGGGGCGGTCAGCCCCAGCATTTT
TRBJ2-7 NA NA TRBV20-1 CSAAGPSYEQYF TGCAGTGCTGCGGGACCCTCCTACGAGCAGTACTTC
TRBJ2-7 NA NA TRBV7-2 CASSRTSSGLNYEQYF TGTGCCAGCAGCCGAACCTCATCCGGGTTAAACTACGAGCAGTACTTC
TRBJ2-3 once TRBD2 TRBV3-1 CASSQLSGGWTDTQYF TGTGCCAGCAGCCAACTTAGCGGGGGGTGGACAGATACGCAGTATTTT
TRBJ1-1 NA NA TRBV4-3 CASSQDSQGGTEAFF TGCGCCAGCAGCCAAGATTCCCAGGGCGGCACTGAAGCTTTCTTT
TRBJ2-7 NA NA TRBV29-1 CSVDGTGQGSEQYF TGCAGCGTTGACGGGACGGGGCAGGGCAGTGAGCAGTACTTC
TRBJ2-5 few TRBD2 TRBV6-2/TRBV6-3 CASSYGLAGDQETQYF TGTGCCAGCAGTTACGGACTAGCGGGAGATCAAGAGACCCAGTACTTC
TRBJ2-3 few TRBD2 TRBV12-3/TRBV12-4 CASSLRLAGGADTQYF TGTGCCAGCAGTTTACGGCTAGCGGGGGGCGCAGATACGCAGTATTTT
TRBJ2-7 many NA TRBV6-1 CASRGDLSYEQYF TGTGCCAGCAGAGGGGATCTCTCCTACGAGCAGTACTTC
TRBJ2-6 few NA TRBV20-1 CSAPVAGNSGANVLTF TGCAGTGCCCCCGTGGCAGGTAACTCTGGGGCCAACGTCCTGACTTTC
TRBJ2-5 few TRBD2 TRBV6-2/TRBV6-3 CASSYSTSRPYQETQYF TGTGCCAGCAGTTACTCGACTAGCAGACCGTACCAAGAGACCCAGTACTTC